The 9 T cell receptor beta chains below come from one sample, sequenced in a study of cytomegalovirus exposure and HLA in healthy donors. This PCR relied on a set of 60 Vbeta primers and 13 Jbeta primers. Repertoires were generated with immunoSEQ multiplex PCR, while TCRdb's copy carries only in-frame clones and drops some. Of about 200,000 clones listed, approximately 79% are singletons. Sequenced sample: PBMCs. Every receptor here comes from a woman in her thirties in good health and CMV-seropositive.

The V call is TRBV5-1, the J call TRBJ2-7, with TRBD1 as a possible D gene (6 bases). Trimming took 4 bases from V and 9 from J, leaving 14 bases between them. The CDR3 extends over 12 amino acids. Germline V CDR1 and CDR2: SGHRS, YFSETQ. Written as DNA, the CDR3 is TGCGCCAGCAGCCTTGAAACAGGGTGGCAGTACTTC. It yields the protein CASSLETGWQYF. The whole variable domain, filled in from reference TRBV5-1 and TRBJ2-7, reads KAGVTQTPRYLIKTRGQQVTLSCSPISGHRSVSWYQQTPGQGLQFLFEYFSETQRNKGNFPGRFSGRQFSNSRSEMNVSTLELGDSALYLCASSLETGWQYFGPGTRLTVT.

J is TRBJ1-2 and V is TRBV18, with D maybe TRBD1 (6 bases). The CDR3 is made up of 15 amino acids. Germline assignment: CDR1 KGHSH and CDR2 LQKENI. V lost 1 base to trimming and J lost 0 bases, with 9 bases between them. This chain's CDR3 is CASSPQGEPNYGYTF. CDR3 nucleotide sequence: TGTGCCAGCTCACCACAGGGGGAACCTAACTATGGCTACACCTTC.

This clone was observed a few times. Other DNA variants within this sample encode the same CDR3. V and J are TRBV9 and TRBJ2-2, with 12 bases lining up with TRBD2. Germline V gene data show CDR1 as SGDLS and CDR2 as YYNGEE. This CDR3 region has 17 residues. Trimming at V came to 2 bases and at J to 3 bases, leaving 5 bases not matched to a gene. The CDR3 DNA reads as TGTGCCAGCAGCGTGGGTCTAGCGGGAGGGGACACCGGGGAGCTGTTTTTT. Translated, it gives CASSVGLAGGDTGELFF.

This clone came up a few times. V usage is TRBV19 and J usage is TRBJ1-4; no clear D. The CDR3 runs to 15 residues. V was pared by 3 bases and J by 0 bases, with 8 bases between. Germline V CDR1 and CDR2: LNHDA, SQIVND (reference sequence). CDR3 sequence: CASSMAVATNEKLFF. The DNA for the CDR3 is TGTGCCAGTAGTATGGCCGTTGCAACTAATGAAAAACTGTTTTTT. Full variable domain (missing parts from reference TRBV19 and TRBJ1-4): DGGITQSPKYLFRKEGQNVTLSCEQNLNHDAMYWYRQDPGQGLRLIYYSQIVNDFQKGDIAEGYSVSREKKESFPLTVTSAQKNPTAFYLCASSMAVATNEKLFFGSGTQLSVL.

This clone has more than one count but fewer than ten. V is TRBV7-2 and J is TRBJ1-2, with 8 bases aligning to TRBD1. CDR1 and CDR2 from the germline V gene are SGHTA and FQGNSA. The CDR3 has 15 amino acids. V lost 5 bases and J lost 4; bases outside the gene matches: 9. CDR3 region: CASSPQGAPLYGYTF. The CDR3 DNA sequence: TGTGCCAGCAGCCCCCAGGGGGCCCCCCTCTATGGCTACACCTTC.

The CDR3 DNA reads TGTGCCAGCAGCGTAGGGGGGAGGGCTGGCTACACCTTC. Its protein product is CASSVGGRAGYTF. The chain carries TRBV9 and TRBJ1-2, with D possibly being TRBD1 (5 bases). The CDR3 contains 13 residues. CDR1 and CDR2 from the germline V gene are SGDLS and YYNGEE. The V and J ends lost 0 bases and 7 bases respectively, with 10 bases between them.

The V and J genes are TRBV4-2 and TRBJ2-5; the match to TRBD1 covers 9 bases. Germline CDR1 LGHNA, CDR2 YNFKEQ. The CDR3 is 16 amino acids. The junction had 6 bases not matched to a gene; V was cut back by 0 bases and J by 4 bases. CDR3 residues: CASSQEEGQGGETQYF. The CDR3, as DNA: TGTGCCAGCAGCCAAGAGGAGGGACAGGGAGGAGAGACCCAGTACTTC.

The CDR3 reads CASSLDGLAGGVSYEQYF. The CDR3 DNA follows: TGTGCCAGCAGCTTAGACGGACTAGCGGGAGGGGTCTCCTACGAGCAGTACTTC. The genes are TRBV11-3 and TRBJ2-7; 15 nucleotides agree with TRBD2. In germline, CDR1 is SGHNT, CDR2 YENEEA. The CDR3 sequence is 18 residues long. The junction had 3 bases not matched to a gene; V was cut back by 0 bases and J by 0 bases.

This sequence joins TRBV7-2 and TRBJ1-1; D call uncertain. CDR1 is SGHTA, CDR2 FQGNSA, per germline. Trimming pared 5 bases from V and 6 bases from J, leaving 16 bases between. This CDR3 is built from 14 residues. The CDR3 here is CASSPGLLYAEAFF. As DNA, the CDR3 is TGTGCCAGCAGCCCAGGACTCCTATACGCTGAAGCTTTCTTT.